A single T cell receptor beta chain is shown here with its context. Its specificity is not known. The data are from a study of T cells in narcolepsy. Findings and limits, study-wide: Healthy controls reportedly lacked the autoreactive clonotypes serially found in patients' blood.

Profiled with immunoSEQ multiplex PCR; TCRdb holds only in-frame clones, not every one. The data contain over 30,000 clones, around 82% of them singletons. Germline assignment: CDR1 MGHDK and CDR2 SYGVNS. The CDR3 consists of 13 residues. The ends were cut back, 5 bases at V and 5 bases at J, with 12 bases in the middle. The chain combines TRBV25-1 with TRBJ2-5; TRBD1 might be the D (5 bases). This TCR was recovered from a human donor with narcolepsy. The sample consisted of CD45RA- memory CD4+ T cells from PBMCs. In DNA, the CDR3 is TGTGCCAGCAGTATCCAGGGCGGCGAGACCCAGTACTTC. It yields the protein CASSIQGGETQYF.